A single sample gave rise to the 8 T cell receptor beta chains below, sequenced in a study of blood T cells in healthy people across ages (dated by TCRdb to about 2015). Preparation of the library involved 5' RACE. TCRdb shows the sequencer as Illumina HiSeq 2500. The second PCR ran for about 6 to 11 cycles and used a J-beta primer mix along with a sample-barcoded 5' primer. TCRdb trimmed public reads at Q25 via fastp, called clones via MiXCR and kept in-frame beta chains. A single entry per CDR3 protein holds the most common genes and DNA from its merged rows. Within this sample are about 780,000 distinct CDR3 sequences, with roughly 25% of them counted one time only. Of the sample, 3% falls within the top ten clones. These data also formed part of another study, on T cells of mothers and their children.

Source material: blood. Every receptor here comes from a boy aged 10-17 years in good health.

V and J are TRBV28 and TRBJ2-1; 12 bases match TRBD2. Trimming took 3 bases from V and 6 from J; bases not matched to a gene: 12. CDR1 is MDHEN, CDR2 SYDVKM, per germline. The CDR3 is 18 residues long. The CDR3 sequence: CASSFPATSGRTPNEQFF. CDR3 DNA: TGTGCCAGCAGTTTTCCCGCGACTAGCGGGAGAACTCCCAATGAGCAGTTCTTC.

This clonotype has more than one count but fewer than ten. The chain links TRBV29-1 to TRBJ2-5; TRBD2 aligns across 11 bases. Trimming at V came to 4 bases and at J to 8 bases, leaving 12 bases not matched to a gene. The CDR3 has 15 residues. Germline V gene sequence: CDR1 SQVTM, CDR2 ANQGSEA. The DNA of the CDR3 is TGCAGCGTTGTGGCTAGCGGGGGGCGGGCGGAAACCCAGTACTTC. It is translated as CSVVASGGRAETQYF.

This clonotype was observed a few times. The chain employs TRBV5-1 and TRBJ1-2; TRBD1 is a possible D gene (5 bases). The CDR3 has 14 residues. Germline V CDR1 and CDR2: SGHRS, YFSETQ. V lost 4 bases and J 8 bases, leaving 18 bases between the germline ends. CDR3 sequence: CASSPGQGEEGYTF. The CDR3 region has the DNA TGCGCCAGCAGCCCCGGACAAGGGGAGGAGGGCTACACCTTC.

This chain uses TRBV3-1 with TRBJ2-7; D ambiguous. Trimming took 4 bases from V and 7 from J, leaving 14 bases between them. This CDR3 region has 13 residues. Germline CDR1 LGHDT, CDR2 YNNKEL (reference sequence). As DNA, the CDR3 is TGTGCCAGCAGCCTTCACAGTGGATGGGAGCAGTACTTC. This codes for CASSLHSGWEQYF.

This chain joins TRBV7-9 and TRBJ2-4; D is undetermined. Germline loops: CDR1 SEHNR, CDR2 FQNEAQ (reference sequence). V dropped 2 bases and J dropped 3 bases, with 11 bases sitting between them. This CDR3 is 15 amino acids long. The CDR3 nucleotides read TGTGCCAGCAGCTTACAGGAGTCCGGCAAAAACATTCAGTACTTC. Protein: CASSLQESGKNIQYF.

This clonotype has a handful of counts. The chain recombines TRBV10-1 with TRBJ2-2; 9 bases match TRBD2. There are 14 residues in the CDR3. Per germline, CDR1 WNHNN and CDR2 SYGVQD (reference sequence). The junction had 2 bases not matched to a gene; V was cut back by 6 bases and J by 3 bases. The CDR3 here is CASRSSGDTGELFF. The CDR3 DNA reads as TGCGCCAGCAGATCTAGCGGGGACACCGGGGAGCTGTTTTTT.

This rearrangement joins TRBV7-2 to TRBJ1-1; D uncertain. Germline V gene lookup returns CDR1 SGHTA and CDR2 FQGNSA. The CDR3 spans 13 residues. Trimming took off 5 bases at V and 3 bases at J, with 10 bases between the two ends. CDR3 DNA: TGTGCCAGCAGCACCCAGGATCACACTGAAGCTTTCTTT. Translation: CASSTQDHTEAFF.

This clonotype was detected ten times or more. V gene TRBV28 combines with J gene TRBJ2-5; 15 nucleotides line up with TRBD2. This CDR3 has 16 amino acids. V lost 4 bases and J lost 4; bases outside the gene matches: 4. Germline V CDR1 and CDR2: MDHEN, SYDVKM. CDR3 sequence: CASSSGTSGGRETQYF. In nucleotides, the CDR3 is TGTGCCAGCAGTTCCGGGACTAGCGGGGGGCGAGAGACCCAGTACTTC.